This T cell receptor beta chain was profiled in a study of identical twins. General study results and limits: Rather than following the same donors, the conclusions depended on cross-sectional statistical analysis. Invariant T cells like MAIT and iNKT could partly confound the zero-insertion analyses.

TCRdb re-analysed the 5' RACE reads in MiXCR, keeping a single row per CDR3 protein. The sample yields hundreds of thousands of distinct CDR3 sequences, more than 6.5% seen once. About this clonotype itself: Its target is not known.

The V end was cut by 4 bases, the J end by 5 bases, with 14 bases between. Per germline, CDR1 SGHTA and CDR2 FQGTGA. The CDR3 runs to 14 residues. These same data were also listed under a study on yellow fever vaccine responses in identical twins. In that study: Twins showed a vaccine T cell response that reportedly seemed partly convergent, partly personalized.

The chain has TRBV7-3 and TRBJ1-1, with a possible D match to TRBD1 (5 bases). Specimen: PBMCs. The origin of this receptor is a woman younger than 30 in good health. CDR3 residues: CASSSTGTSTEAFF. The CDR3 bases are TGTGCCAGCAGCTCGACCGGGACCTCGACTGAAGCTTTCTTT. The full variable domain, completed using reference TRBV7-3 and TRBJ1-1, is GAGVSQTPSNKVTEKGKYVELRCDPISGHTALYWYRQSLGQGPEFLIYFQGTGAADDSGLPNDRFFAVRPEGSVSTLKIQRTERGDSAVYLCASSSTGTSTEAFFGQGTRLTVV.